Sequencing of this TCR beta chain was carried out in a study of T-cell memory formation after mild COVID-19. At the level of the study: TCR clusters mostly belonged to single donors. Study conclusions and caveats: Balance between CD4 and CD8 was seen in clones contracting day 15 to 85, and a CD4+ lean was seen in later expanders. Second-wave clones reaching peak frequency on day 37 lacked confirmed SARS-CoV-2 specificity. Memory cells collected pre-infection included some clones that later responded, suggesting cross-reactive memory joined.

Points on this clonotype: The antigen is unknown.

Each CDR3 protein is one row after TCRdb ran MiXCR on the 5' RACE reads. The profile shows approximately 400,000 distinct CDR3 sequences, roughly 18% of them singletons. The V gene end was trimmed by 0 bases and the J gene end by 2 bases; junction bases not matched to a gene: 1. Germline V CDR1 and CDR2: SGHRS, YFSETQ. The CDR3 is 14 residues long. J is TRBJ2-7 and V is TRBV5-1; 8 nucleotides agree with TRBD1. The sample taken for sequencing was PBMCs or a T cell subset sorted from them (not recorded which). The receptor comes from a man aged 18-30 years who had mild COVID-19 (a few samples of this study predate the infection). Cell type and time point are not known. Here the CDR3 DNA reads TGCGCCAGCAGCTTGGCGACAGGGGCCTACGAGCAGTACTTC. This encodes CASSLATGAYEQYF. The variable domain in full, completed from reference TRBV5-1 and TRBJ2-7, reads KAGVTQTPRYLIKTRGQQVTLSCSPISGHRSVSWYQQTPGQGLQFLFEYFSETQRNKGNFPGRFSGRQFSNSRSEMNVSTLELGDSALYLCASSLATGAYEQYFGPGTRLTVT.